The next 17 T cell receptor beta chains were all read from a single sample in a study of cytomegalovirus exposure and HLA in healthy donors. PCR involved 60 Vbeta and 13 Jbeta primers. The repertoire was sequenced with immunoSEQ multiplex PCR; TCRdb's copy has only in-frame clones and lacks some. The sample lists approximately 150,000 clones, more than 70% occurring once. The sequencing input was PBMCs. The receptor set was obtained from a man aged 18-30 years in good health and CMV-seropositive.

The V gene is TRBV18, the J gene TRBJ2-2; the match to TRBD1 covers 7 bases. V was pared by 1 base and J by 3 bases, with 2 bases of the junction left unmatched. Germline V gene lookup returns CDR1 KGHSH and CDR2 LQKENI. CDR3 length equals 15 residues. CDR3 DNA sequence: TGTGCCAGCTCACCACGGCAGGGGGACACCGGGGAGCTGTTTTTT. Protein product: CASSPRQGDTGELFF.

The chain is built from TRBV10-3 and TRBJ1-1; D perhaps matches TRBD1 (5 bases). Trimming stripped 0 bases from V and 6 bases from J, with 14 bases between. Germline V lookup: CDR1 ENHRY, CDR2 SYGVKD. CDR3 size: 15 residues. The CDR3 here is CAISESRGGFSEAFF. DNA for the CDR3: TGTGCCATCAGTGAGTCTAGGGGAGGGTTTTCTGAAGCTTTCTTT.

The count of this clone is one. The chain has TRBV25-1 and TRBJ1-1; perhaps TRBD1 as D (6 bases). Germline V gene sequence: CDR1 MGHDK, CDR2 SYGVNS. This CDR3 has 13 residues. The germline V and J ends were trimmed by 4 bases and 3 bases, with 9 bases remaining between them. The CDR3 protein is CASSGHRDTEAFF. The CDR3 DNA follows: TGTGCCAGCAGTGGGCACAGGGACACTGAAGCTTTCTTT.

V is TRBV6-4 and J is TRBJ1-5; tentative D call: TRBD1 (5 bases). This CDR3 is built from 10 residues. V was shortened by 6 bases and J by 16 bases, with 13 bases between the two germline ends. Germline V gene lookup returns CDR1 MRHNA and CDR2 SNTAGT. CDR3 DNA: TGTGCCAGCAGGATGTGGGGCGGACATTTT. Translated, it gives CASRMWGGHF.

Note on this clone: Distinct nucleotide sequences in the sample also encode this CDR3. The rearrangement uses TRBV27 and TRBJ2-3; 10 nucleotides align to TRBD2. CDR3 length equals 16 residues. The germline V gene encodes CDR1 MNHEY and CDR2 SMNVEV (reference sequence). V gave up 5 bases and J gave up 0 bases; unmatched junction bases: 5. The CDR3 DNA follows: TGTGCCAGCAGTCCCCGGACTAGCGGTAGCACAGATACGCAGTATTTT. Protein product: CASSPRTSGSTDTQYF.

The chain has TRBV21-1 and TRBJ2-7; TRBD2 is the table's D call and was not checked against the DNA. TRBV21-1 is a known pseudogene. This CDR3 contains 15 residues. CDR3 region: CASSKAGTSSYEQYF. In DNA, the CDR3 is TGTGCCAGCAGCAAAGCCGGGACTTCCTCCTACGAGCAGTACTTC.

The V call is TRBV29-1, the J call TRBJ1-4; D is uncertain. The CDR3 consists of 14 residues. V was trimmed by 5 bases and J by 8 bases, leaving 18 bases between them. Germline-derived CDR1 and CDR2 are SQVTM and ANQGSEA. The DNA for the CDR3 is TGCAGCGTTCTTATACCGGGAAGGGAGGAAAAACTGTTTTTT. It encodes CSVLIPGREEKLFF. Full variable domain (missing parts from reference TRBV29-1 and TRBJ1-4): SAVISQKPSRDICQRGTSLTIQCQVDSQVTMMFWYRQQPGQSLTLIATANQGSEATYESGFVIDKFPISRPNLTFSTLTVSNMSPEDSSIYLCSVLIPGREEKLFFGSGTQLSVL.

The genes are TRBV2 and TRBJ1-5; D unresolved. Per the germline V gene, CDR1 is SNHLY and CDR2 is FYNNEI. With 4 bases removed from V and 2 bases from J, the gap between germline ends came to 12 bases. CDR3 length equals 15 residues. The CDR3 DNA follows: TGTGCCAGCAGTGCCGACCCCGGGGGCAATCAGCCCCAGCATTTT. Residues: CASSADPGGNQPQHF.

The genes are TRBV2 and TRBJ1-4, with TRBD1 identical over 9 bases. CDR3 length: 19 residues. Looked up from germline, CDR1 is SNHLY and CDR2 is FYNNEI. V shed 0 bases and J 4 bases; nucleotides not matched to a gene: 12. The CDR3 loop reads CASSEAFVLGTGLNEKLFF. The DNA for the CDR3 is TGTGCCAGCAGTGAAGCGTTCGTTTTGGGGACAGGGCTTAATGAAAAACTGTTTTTT.

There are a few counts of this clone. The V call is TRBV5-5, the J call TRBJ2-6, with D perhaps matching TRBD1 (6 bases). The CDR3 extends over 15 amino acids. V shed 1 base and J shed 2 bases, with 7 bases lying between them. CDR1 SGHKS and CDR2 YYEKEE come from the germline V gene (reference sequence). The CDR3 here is CASSLTGTGANVLTF. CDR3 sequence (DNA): TGTGCCAGCAGCTTGACAGGGACTGGGGCCAACGTCCTGACTTTC.

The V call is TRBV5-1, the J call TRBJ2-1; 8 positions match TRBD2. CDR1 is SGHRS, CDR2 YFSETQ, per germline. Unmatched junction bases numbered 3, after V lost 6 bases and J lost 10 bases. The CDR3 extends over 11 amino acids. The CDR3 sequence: CASTQREEQFF. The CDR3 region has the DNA TGCGCCAGCACCCAGCGGGAGGAGCAGTTCTTC.

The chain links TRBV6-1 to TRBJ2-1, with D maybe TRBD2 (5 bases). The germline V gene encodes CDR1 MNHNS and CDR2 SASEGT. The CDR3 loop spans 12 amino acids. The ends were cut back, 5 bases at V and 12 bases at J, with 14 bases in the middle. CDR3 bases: TGTGCCAGCAGTTCGGGTGGACTGTTGCAGTTCTTC. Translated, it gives CASSSGGLLQFF.

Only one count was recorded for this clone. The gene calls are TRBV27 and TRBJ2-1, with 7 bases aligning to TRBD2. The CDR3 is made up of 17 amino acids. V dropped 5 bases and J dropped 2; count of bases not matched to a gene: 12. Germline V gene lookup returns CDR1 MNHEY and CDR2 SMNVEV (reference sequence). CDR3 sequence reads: CASSLSRGVLPYNEQFF. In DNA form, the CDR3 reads TGTGCCAGCAGTCTAAGTCGGGGGGTTTTGCCCTACAATGAGCAGTTCTTC.

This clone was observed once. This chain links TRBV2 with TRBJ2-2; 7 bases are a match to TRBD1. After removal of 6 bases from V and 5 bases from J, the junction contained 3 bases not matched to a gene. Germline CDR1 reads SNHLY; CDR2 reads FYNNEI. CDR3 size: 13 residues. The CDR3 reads CASRTQGTGELFF. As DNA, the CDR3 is TGTGCCAGCAGGACACAGGGGACCGGGGAGCTGTTTTTT.

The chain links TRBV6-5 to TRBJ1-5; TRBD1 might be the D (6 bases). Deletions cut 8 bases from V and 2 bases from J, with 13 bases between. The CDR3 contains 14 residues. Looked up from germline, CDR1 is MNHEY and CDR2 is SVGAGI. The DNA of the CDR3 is TGTGCCAGCGGGGGGGGCCTAGGCAATCAGCCCCAGCATTTT. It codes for CASGGGLGNQPQHF.

The CDR3 protein is CASSPEGVFNEQFF. The CDR3 bases are TGTGCCAGCAGTCCAGAGGGAGTGTTTAATGAGCAGTTCTTC. The chain combines TRBV28 with TRBJ2-1, with a weak D call TRBD2 (5 bases). V was clipped by 5 bases and J by 7 bases, with 15 bases between them. The germline V gene encodes CDR1 MDHEN and CDR2 SYDVKM. This CDR3 contains 14 residues.

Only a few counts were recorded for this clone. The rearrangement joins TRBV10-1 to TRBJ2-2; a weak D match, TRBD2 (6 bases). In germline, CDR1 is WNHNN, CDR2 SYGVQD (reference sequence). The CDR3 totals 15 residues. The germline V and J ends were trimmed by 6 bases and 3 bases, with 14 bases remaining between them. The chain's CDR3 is CASSRENTYTGELFF. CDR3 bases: TGCGCCAGCAGCCGGGAGAATACCTACACCGGGGAGCTGTTTTTT.